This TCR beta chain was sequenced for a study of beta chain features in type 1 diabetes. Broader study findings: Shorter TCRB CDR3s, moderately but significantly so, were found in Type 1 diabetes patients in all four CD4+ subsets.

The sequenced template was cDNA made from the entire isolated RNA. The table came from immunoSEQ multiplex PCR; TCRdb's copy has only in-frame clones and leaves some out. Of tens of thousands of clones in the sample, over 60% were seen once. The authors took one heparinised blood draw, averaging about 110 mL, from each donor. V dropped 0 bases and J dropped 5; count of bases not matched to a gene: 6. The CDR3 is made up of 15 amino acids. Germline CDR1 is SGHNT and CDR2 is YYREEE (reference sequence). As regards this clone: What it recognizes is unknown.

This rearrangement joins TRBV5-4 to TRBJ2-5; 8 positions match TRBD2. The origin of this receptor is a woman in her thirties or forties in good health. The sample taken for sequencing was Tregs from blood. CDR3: CASSLDPGGMETQYF. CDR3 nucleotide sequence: TGTGCCAGCAGCTTGGATCCGGGGGGGATGGAGACCCAGTACTTC.